This record concerns one T cell receptor beta chain sequence. This clone's antigen is unknown. Base qualities are not at hand, and no much larger clone is one base apart. This sample is part of a study of blood T cell repertoires in COVID-19 (dated by TCRdb to 2018 to 2021). In the study overall: Samples covering the acute and convalescent phases of COVID-19 were provided by collaborators in the United States, Italy and Spain. Samples came from the ongoing ImmuneRACE study (first 160 participants) plus 1,254 subjects from 6 global collaborators. The dataset comprised deeply sampled blood TCRbeta repertoires from subjects exposed to, actively infected with, or recovered from COVID-19. Nearly every sample came with metadata listing a de-identified subject ID, COVID-19 status, age in years and sex. The prospective study material was composed of cDNA or gDNA derived from T cells, B-cell-depleted T cells, or PBMCs. The repertoires were released in a freely available public database intended as a resource for research on the immune response to SARS-CoV-2. Where HLA class I and class II types were available, the types were taken from metadata supplied by the sample provider, not from assay-based typing.

Collaborating institutions collected whole blood in K2EDTA tubes following their own protocols. For TCRbeta analysis, collaborator samples were shipped as frozen whole blood, as isolated PBMCs, or as DNA extracted from either sample type. General conclusions and limits of the study: The amount of clinical and demographic metadata varied by source and participant and was provided uncurated.

TCRbeta CDR3 regions were amplified from genomic DNA using the immunoSEQ Assay, a bias-controlled multiplex PCR. The paper's processing steps were these. The number of nucleated cells in each sample was estimated from the amplification of reference gene primers within the assay. To quantify the absolute abundance of each unique TCRbeta CDR3 rearrangement, sequence reads were collapsed and filtered. For each sample, productive Simpson clonality was calculated as the square root of Simpson's diversity index over productive rearrangements. The clones in this table, taken by TCRdb from immuneACCESS, are in-frame only. Not every clone is retained; where verified, under half of the shortfall comes from an unresolved V gene, and the cause of the rest is unknown. The V and J calls and clone size are taken from that table; D and trimming were inferred from the DNA. Counted in this sample were approximately 73,000 clones; 70% to 85% of them appeared once. The ten largest clones add up to about 0.83% of the sample.

The CDR3, cysteine through phenylalanine, is 16 amino acids long. Only the CDR3 DNA stays, 48 bases, in frame from base 1. The germline V gene provides CDR1 MGHRA and CDR2 YSYEKL. V is reduced by 0 bases and J by 4 bases, leaving a spacing of 12 bases between them. In this chain, TRBV4-1 is recombined with TRBJ2-2; D gene: possibly TRBD1, on 6 matching bases. This receptor was taken from a woman aged 65 to 85 with acute or convalescent COVID-19. Sequenced material: peripheral blood. CDR3 loop: CASSQDRGGFTGELFF. The nucleotides read TGCGCCAGCAGCCAAGATCGAGGGGGTTTCACCGGGGAGCTGTTTTTT.